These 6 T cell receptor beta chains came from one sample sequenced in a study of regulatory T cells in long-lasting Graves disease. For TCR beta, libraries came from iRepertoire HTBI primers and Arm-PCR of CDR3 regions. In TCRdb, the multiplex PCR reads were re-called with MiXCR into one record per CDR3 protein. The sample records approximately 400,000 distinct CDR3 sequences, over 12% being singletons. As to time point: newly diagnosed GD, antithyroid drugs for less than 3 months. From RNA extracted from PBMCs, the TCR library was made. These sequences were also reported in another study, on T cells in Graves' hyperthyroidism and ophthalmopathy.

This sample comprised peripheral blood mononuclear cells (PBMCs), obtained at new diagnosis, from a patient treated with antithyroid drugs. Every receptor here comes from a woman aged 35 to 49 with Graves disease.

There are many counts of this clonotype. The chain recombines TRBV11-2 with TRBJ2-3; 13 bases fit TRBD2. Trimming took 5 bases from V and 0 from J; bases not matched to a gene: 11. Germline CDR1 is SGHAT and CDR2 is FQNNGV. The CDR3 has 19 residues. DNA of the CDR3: TGTGCCAGCAGCCACCCCGTCCTGGGACTAGCGGGGAGCACAGATACGCAGTATTTT. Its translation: CASSHPVLGLAGSTDTQYF.

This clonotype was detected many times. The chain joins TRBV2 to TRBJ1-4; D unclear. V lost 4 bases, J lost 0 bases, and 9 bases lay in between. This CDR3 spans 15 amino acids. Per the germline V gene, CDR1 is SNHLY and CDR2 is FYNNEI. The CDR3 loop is CASSVGSATNEKLFF. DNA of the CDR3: TGTGCCAGCAGTGTGGGTAGCGCAACTAATGAAAAACTGTTTTTT.

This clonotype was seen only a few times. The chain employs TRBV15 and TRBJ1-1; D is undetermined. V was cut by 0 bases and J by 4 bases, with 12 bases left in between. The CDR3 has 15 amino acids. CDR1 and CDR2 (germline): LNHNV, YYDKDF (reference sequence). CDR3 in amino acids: CATSRDPKGFTEAFF. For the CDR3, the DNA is TGTGCCACCAGCAGAGATCCAAAGGGTTTCACTGAAGCTTTCTTT. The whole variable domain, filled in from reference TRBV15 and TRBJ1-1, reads DAMVIQNPRYQVTQFGKPVTLSCSQTLNHNVMYWYQQKSSQAPKLLFHYYDKDFNNEADTPDNFQSRRPNTSFCFLDIRSPGLGDTAMYLCATSRDPKGFTEAFFGQGTRLTVV.

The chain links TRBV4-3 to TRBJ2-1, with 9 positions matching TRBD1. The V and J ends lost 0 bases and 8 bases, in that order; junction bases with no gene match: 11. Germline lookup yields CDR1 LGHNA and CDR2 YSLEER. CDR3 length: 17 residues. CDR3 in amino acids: CASSQEAGTGIAYEQFF. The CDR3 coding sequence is TGCGCCAGCAGCCAAGAGGCCGGGACAGGGATAGCATATGAGCAGTTCTTC.

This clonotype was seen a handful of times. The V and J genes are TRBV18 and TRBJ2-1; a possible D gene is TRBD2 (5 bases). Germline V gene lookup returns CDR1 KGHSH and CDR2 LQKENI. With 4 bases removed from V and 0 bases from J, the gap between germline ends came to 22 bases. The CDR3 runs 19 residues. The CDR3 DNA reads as TGTGCCAGCTCACTCAAGCCTGGAGGAACGTGGAGCTCCTACAATGAGCAGTTCTTC. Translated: CASSLKPGGTWSSYNEQFF.

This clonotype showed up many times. The CDR3, as DNA: TGTGCCAGCAGACTAGGGACAGGGAAATTGAAGCCCCAGCATTTT. This sequence encodes CASRLGTGKLKPQHF. The gene calls are TRBV12-3 or TRBV12-4 and TRBJ1-5; 9 bases align to TRBD1. The CDR3 is made up of 15 amino acids. The V segment lost 6 bases and the J segment 8 bases; nucleotides outside the gene matches: 11.